A single sample is the source of the 17 T cell receptor beta chains below, sequenced in a study of blood T cell repertoires in COVID-19 (dated by TCRdb to the early 2020s). The library was made by the immunoSEQ multiplex PCR assay. As stored in TCRdb, this immuneACCESS dataset retains in-frame rearrangements with V and J assigned. A fraction of the clones does not appear; measured against another copy, unresolved V genes explain less than half of the discrepancy, and the remainder lacks a known reason. In all, the sample holds approximately 350,000 clones, and around nine tenths of those were seen once. The ten most abundant clones make up about 3.5% of the sample. The sample was peripheral blood. These receptors were collected from a woman in her late teens or twenties who had recovered from COVID-19.

DNA of the CDR3: TGTGCCAGCAGCTCGGGGTACTCTGGGGCCAACGTCCTGACTTTC. It yields the protein CASSSGYSGANVLTF. The chain is built from TRBV11-3 and TRBJ2-6, with a weak D call TRBD2 (5 bases). The V gene's germline CDR1 is SGHNT and CDR2 YENEEA. Trimming stripped 4 bases from V and 0 bases from J, with 7 bases between. This CDR3 is 15 amino acids long.

CDR3 residues: CASSLEGVSVAFF. CDR3 coding DNA: TGTGCCAGCAGCTTGGAGGGGGTTTCGGTGGCTTTCTTT. V and J are TRBV5-6 and TRBJ1-1; possibly TRBD1 for D (6 bases). The length of the CDR3 is 13 residues. Germline V gene sequence: CDR1 SGHDT, CDR2 YYEEEE. The V gene lost 0 bases and the J gene lost 11 bases, with 14 bases spanning the gap.

The rearrangement uses TRBV2 and TRBJ1-4; D possibly corresponds to TRBD1 (6 bases). Trimming removed 7 bases at V and 8 bases at J, with 17 bases between. Germline assignment: CDR1 SNHLY and CDR2 FYNNEI. The CDR3 contains 14 residues. The CDR3 spells CASMATGYAEKLFF. Written as DNA, the CDR3 is TGTGCCAGCATGGCCACAGGGTATGCAGAAAAACTGTTTTTT.

The chain uses TRBV30 and TRBJ2-3; 9 bases map to TRBD1. This CDR3 spans 15 amino acids. Germline V gene sequence: CDR1 GTSNPN, CDR2 SVGIG (reference sequence). V lost 0 bases and J lost 3; bases outside the gene matches: 4. The chain's CDR3 is CAWSVQGAWTDTQYF. DNA of the CDR3: TGTGCCTGGAGTGTACAGGGGGCGTGGACAGATACGCAGTATTTT.

This clone was recorded a few times. The chain joins TRBV2 to TRBJ1-1; possible D gene TRBD1, 5 bases. This CDR3 is built from 14 residues. V lost 6 bases, J lost 3 bases, and 14 bases lay in between. The germline gives CDR1 SNHLY, CDR2 FYNNEI. The CDR3 DNA sequence: TGTGCCAGCAGAGGTACCAGACAGCACACTGAAGCTTTCTTT. This translates into CASRGTRQHTEAFF.

This chain joins TRBV6-2 or TRBV6-3 and TRBJ2-7; tentative D call: TRBD1 (5 bases). Trimming pared 5 bases from V and 3 bases from J, leaving 11 bases between. This CDR3 has 13 amino acids. Looked up from germline, CDR1 is MNHEY and CDR2 is SVGEGT. CDR3 sequence: CASSQGLFYEQYV. In DNA form, the CDR3 reads TGTGCCAGCAGTCAGGGTCTTTTCTACGAGCAGTACGTC.

The chain employs TRBV25-1 and TRBJ2-5, with D perhaps TRBD2 (5 bases). The ends were cut back, 4 bases at V and 4 bases at J, with 16 bases in the middle. The CDR3 contains 15 residues. In germline, CDR1 is MGHDK, CDR2 SYGVNS. The CDR3: CASSGGGPSPETQYF. In nucleotides, the CDR3 is TGTGCCAGCAGTGGGGGTGGCCCTAGCCCAGAGACCCAGTACTTC.

This clone was counted a single time. The chain couples TRBV5-8 to TRBJ2-1; TRBD2 aligns across 12 bases. Trimming cost V 4 bases and J 1 base; bases outside gene matches: 6. The CDR3 contains 17 residues. Germline CDR1 reads SGHTS; CDR2 reads YDEGEE. Written as DNA, the CDR3 is TGTGCCAGCAGCCCCCGGACTAGCGGGATGTCCTACAATGAGCAGTTCTTC. Translated: CASSPRTSGMSYNEQFF.

Note on this clone: This specimen includes other DNA sequences encoding the same CDR3. V gene TRBV4-1 combines with J gene TRBJ2-1; 8 bases agree with TRBD2. CDR3 length: 16 residues. Trimming removed 3 bases from V and 4 bases from J; junction bases left unmatched: 8. Per the germline V gene, CDR1 is MGHRA and CDR2 is YSYEKL. The CDR3 loop is CASSQVLAGAYNEQFF. As DNA, the CDR3 is TGCGCCAGCAGCCAGGTTCTAGCGGGCGCTTACAATGAGCAGTTCTTC.

This CDR3 is CAISEPTGEETQYF. DNA for the CDR3: TGTGCCATCAGTGAGCCCACAGGGGAAGAGACCCAGTACTTC. The chain employs TRBV10-3 and TRBJ2-5; TRBD1 matches 7 bases. Germline lookup yields CDR1 ENHRY and CDR2 SYGVKD. The V and J ends lost 2 bases and 3 bases, in that order; junction bases with no gene match: 3. The CDR3 is made up of 14 amino acids.

The chain employs TRBV30 and TRBJ1-6; tentatively, D is TRBD1 (5 bases). The CDR3 runs to 13 residues. V lost 1 base, J lost 8 bases, and 9 bases lay in between. Per germline, CDR1 GTSNPN and CDR2 SVGIG (reference sequence). CDR3 nucleotide sequence: TGTGCCTGGAGTGGGGGGGGTGATTCACCCCTCCACTTT. Its translation is CAWSGGGDSPLHF.

The rearrangement links TRBV6-5 to TRBJ2-7; 7 positions match TRBD1. The CDR3 contains 15 residues. In germline, CDR1 is MNHEY, CDR2 SVGAGI. The V segment lost 7 bases and the J segment 0 bases; nucleotides outside the gene matches: 9. The chain's CDR3 is CASTITGVGSYEQYV. DNA for the CDR3: TGTGCCAGCACAATCACAGGGGTTGGCTCCTACGAGCAGTACGTC.

The chain employs TRBV23-1 and TRBJ2-7; 8 bases agree with TRBD1. TRBV23-1 is assigned to the ORF class and has an uncertain function. The junction had 18 bases not matched to a gene; V was cut back by 8 bases and J by 3 bases. This CDR3 region has 17 residues. CDR3 amino acids: CASLPGQETRPYYEQYV. In nucleotides, the CDR3 is TGCGCCAGCCTTCCGGGACAGGAAACTAGGCCCTACTACGAGCAGTACGTC.

The V and J genes are TRBV5-1 and TRBJ1-2; tentatively, D is TRBD1 (6 bases). V was cut by 1 base and J by 3 bases, with 13 bases left in between. Looked up from germline, CDR1 is SGHRS and CDR2 is YFSETQ. This CDR3 region has 15 residues. DNA for the CDR3: TGCGCCAGCAGCTTGTCCCCAGGGGCGGACTATGGCTACACCTTC. Protein: CASSLSPGADYGYTF.

V gene TRBV5-8 combines with J gene TRBJ2-2, with 7 bases identical to TRBD2. The CDR3 extends over 14 amino acids. Per germline, CDR1 SGHTS and CDR2 YDEGEE. The V and J ends lost 6 bases and 4 bases, in that order; junction bases with no gene match: 6. CDR3 sequence: CASTLWGGTGELFF. CDR3 DNA sequence: TGTGCCAGCACCCTGTGGGGGGGCACCGGGGAGCTGTTTTTT.

The V and J genes are TRBV19 and TRBJ2-1; possibly TRBD2 for D (5 bases). Germline-derived CDR1 and CDR2 are LNHDA and SQIVND (reference sequence). There are 15 residues in the CDR3. The V and J ends lost 4 bases and 3 bases respectively, with 13 bases between them. The CDR3 nucleotides read TGTGCCAGTAGTACCATAGCGAGTGTCTACAATGAGCAGTTCTTC. It translates to CASSTIASVYNEQFF.

The genes are TRBV9 and TRBJ2-3; a possible D gene is TRBD2 (6 bases). Germline V CDR1 and CDR2: SGDLS, YYNGEE. The CDR3 length is 15 residues. Trimming removed 3 bases at V and 2 bases at J, with 13 bases between. CDR3 in DNA: TGTGCCAGCAGCGATAGCGGAGGATACACAGATACGCAGTATTTT. Amino acid sequence: CASSDSGGYTDTQYF.